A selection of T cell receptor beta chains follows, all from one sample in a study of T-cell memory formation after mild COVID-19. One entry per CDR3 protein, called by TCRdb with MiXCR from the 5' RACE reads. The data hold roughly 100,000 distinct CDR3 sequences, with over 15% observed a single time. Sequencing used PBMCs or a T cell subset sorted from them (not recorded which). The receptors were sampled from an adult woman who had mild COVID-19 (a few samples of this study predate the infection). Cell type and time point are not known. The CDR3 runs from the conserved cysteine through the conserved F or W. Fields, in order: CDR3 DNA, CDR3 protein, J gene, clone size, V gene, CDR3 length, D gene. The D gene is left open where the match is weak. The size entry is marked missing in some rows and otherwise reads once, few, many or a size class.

TGTGCCAGCAGCTTAGCGACCGGACAGCCGAACACTGAAGCTTTCTTT | CASSLATGQPNTEAFF | TRBJ1-1 | . | TRBV7-9 | 16 | .
TGTGCCAGCAATCCGACAGGGGGCATCGAGCAGTACTTC | CASNPTGGIEQYF | TRBJ2-7 | . | TRBV2 | 13 | TRBD1
TGTGCCAGCAGTTTACCGGGACTACTTCTTTACAATGAGCAGTTCTTC | CASSLPGLLLYNEQFF | TRBJ2-1 | . | TRBV12-3/TRBV12-4 | 16 | TRBD2
TGCGCCAGCAGCCTAAAACCCGGGGGGAGCTCCTACAATGAGCAGTTCTTC | CASSLKPGGSSYNEQFF | TRBJ2-1 | few | TRBV4-1 | 17 | TRBD2
TGCGCCAGCAGCTTCCGGGACAGGGGTTACAATGAGCAGTTCTTC | CASSFRDRGYNEQFF | TRBJ2-1 | many | TRBV5-1 | 15 | TRBD1
TGTGCTAGCAGCTTAAGGGCAGTGACCGGGGAGCTGTTTTTT | CASSLRAVTGELFF | TRBJ2-2 | . | TRBV7-7 | 14 | .
TGTGCCAGCAGTGGGGACAGGGGGCTGTTGAACACTGAAGCTTTCTTT | CASSGDRGLLNTEAFF | TRBJ1-1 | many | TRBV2 | 16 | TRBD1
TGTGCCAGCAGCTTACCGAGACAGCTAGTCCTCTCCTACGAGCAGTACTTC | CASSLPRQLVLSYEQYF | TRBJ2-7 | once | TRBV7-9 | 17 | .
TGCAGAGCTACGGGGACTAGCGGGGGCACAGATACGCAGTATTTT | CRATGTSGGTDTQYF | TRBJ2-3 | . | TRBV20-1 | 15 | TRBD2
TGTGCCAGCAGCGCTAGCGGGAGTCCCCCCTACGAGCAGTACTTC | CASSASGSPPYEQYF | TRBJ2-7 | . | TRBV9 | 15 | TRBD2
TGTGCCAGCAGCTCCGGACTAGCGGGAGAAGATGAGCAGTTCTTC | CASSSGLAGEDEQFF | TRBJ2-1 | . | TRBV7-3 | 15 | TRBD2
TGTGCCAGCAGCTCTAACTACGAGCAGTACTTC | CASSSNYEQYF | TRBJ2-7 | few | TRBV7-8 | 11 | .
TGCAGTGCTAGAGGTTCCCCTCGGGCCAGCGGGACCGGGCTCGCAGATACGCAGTATTTT | CSARGSPRASGTGLADTQYF | TRBJ2-3 | few | TRBV20-1 | 20 | TRBD2
TGCGCCAGCAGCTCCCCCGTTGGGCCGCAGGTCTATGAGCAGTTCTTC | CASSSPVGPQVYEQFF | TRBJ2-1 | few | TRBV5-1 | 16 | .
TGTGCCAGCAGCTTGGGACAGGGGGAAGAGACCCAGTACTTC | CASSLGQGEETQYF | TRBJ2-5 | . | TRBV5-6 | 14 | TRBD1
TGTGCCAGCAGCGATGAGGGACCTAGCGGGATTGATGAGCAGTTCTTC | CASSDEGPSGIDEQFF | TRBJ2-1 | . | TRBV6-4 | 16 | TRBD2
TGTGCCAGCAGTTTAGCGGCACGGGATCGATGGTCCGGGACAGCAACCTACGAGCAGTACTTC | CASSLAARDRWSGTATYEQYF | TRBJ2-7 | . | TRBV12-3/TRBV12-4 | 21 | TRBD1
TGTGCCAGCAGTTCGGACAGGTATGACTACGAGCAGTACTTC | CASSSDRYDYEQYF | TRBJ2-7 | . | TRBV12-3/TRBV12-4 | 14 | TRBD1
TGTGCCAGTAGTATATGGGGTGGAGGGGTGAGTCGAGCCAAAAACATTCAGTACTTC | CASSIWGGGVSRAKNIQYF | TRBJ2-4 | few | TRBV19 | 19 | .
TGCAGTGCTGACGCCACACAGGGATCCTCCTACGAGCAGTACTTC | CSADATQGSSYEQYF | TRBJ2-7 | . | TRBV20-1 | 15 | .